This is a list of T cell receptor beta chains from one sample in a study of cytomegalovirus exposure and HLA in healthy donors. Sequenced by immunoSEQ multiplex PCR; TCRdb stores in-frame clones only, minus some. The sample shows 110,000 to 150,000 clones, over 80% of them seen only once. The specimen was PBMCs. Receptors were obtained from a female donor in good health and CMV-seronegative. CDR3s include the opening cysteine and the closing phenylalanine or tryptophan. Fields, in order: D gene, clone size, J gene, V gene, CDR3 DNA, CDR3 protein. A D gene is named only where the DNA matches it firmly. Clone size is stated in some rows and not others, as once, few, many or a class when expanded.

TRBD1 - TRBJ1-2 TRBV6-5 TGTGCCAGCAGTTCCCGGGACAGAGACTATGGCTACACCTTC CASSSRDRDYGYTF
TRBD2 - TRBJ2-5 TRBV6-5 TGTGCCAGCAGGTCCGGACTAGCGAGGGAGACCCAGTACTTC CASRSGLARETQYF
TRBD1 - TRBJ1-5 TRBV5-1 TGCGCCAGCAGCTCGGGACAGGGAGGTCAGCCCCAGCATTTT CASSSGQGGQPQHF
- - TRBJ1-5 TRBV28 TGTGCCAGCAGAACCTTGACAGATTATAGCAATCAGCCCCAGCATTTT CASRTLTDYSNQPQHF
- - TRBJ1-1 TRBV6-5 TGTGCCAGCAGTTACGTAGGAGGCGAAGCTTTCTTT CASSYVGGEAFF
- - TRBJ2-5 TRBV28 TGTGCCAGCAGTTTTCAGGCAGGGGATAGGTACCAAGAGACCCAGTACTTC CASSFQAGDRYQETQYF
TRBD2 - TRBJ2-5 TRBV5-8 TGTGCCAGCAGCTTGGGGACTAGCGGAGCCCAAGAGACCCAGTACTTC CASSLGTSGAQETQYF
TRBD1 - TRBJ2-3 TRBV6-5 TGTGCCAGCAGCCTCAGGGGGCGTGAGACAGATACGCAGTATTTT CASSLRGRETDTQYF
- - TRBJ2-2 TRBV5-1 TGCGCCAGCAGCCCCGACAGCATAACCGGGGAGCTGTTTTTT CASSPDSITGELFF
TRBD1 - TRBJ1-5 TRBV19 TGTGCCTCCAACAGGGGATCCCATCAGCCCCAGCATTTT CASNRGSHQPQHF
- - TRBJ2-2 TRBV18 TGTGCCAGCTCACCACTACTGAACACCGGGGAGCTGTTTTTT CASSPLLNTGELFF
TRBD2 - TRBJ2-3 TRBV9 TGTGCCAGCAGCTCGGGGACTAGCGGGAGGGCTTTGGATACGCAGTATTTT CASSSGTSGRALDTQYF
TRBD1 - TRBJ1-1 TRBV7-2 TGTGCCAGCAGCTTAGTAACAGGGGGCTTAACTGAAGCTTTCTTT CASSLVTGGLTEAFF
TRBD1 - TRBJ2-7 TRBV6-1 TGTGCCAGCAGCCGGGACAGGATAAACTACGAGCAGTACTTC CASSRDRINYEQYF
TRBD1 - TRBJ1-5 TRBV2 TGTGCCAGCAGACAGGGGGCCAGCAATCAGCCCCAGCATTTT CASRQGASNQPQHF
- - TRBJ1-4 TRBV7-9 TGTGCCAGCAGCTCCCTTGGTCAGACTGATAATGAAAAACTGTTTTTT CASSSLGQTDNEKLFF
TRBD2 - TRBJ2-7 TRBV4-1 TGCGCCAGCAGCCAATCTACTAGCGGTCCCTCCTACGAGCAGTACTTC CASSQSTSGPSYEQYF
- - TRBJ2-6 TRBV5-1 TGCGCCAGCAGCCCGCGGACAGAGAGCTCTGGGGCCAACGTCCTGACTTTC CASSPRTESSGANVLTF
- few TRBJ1-4 TRBV6-1 TGTGCCAGCGGAGTGAGTAGGGAAAAACTGTTTTTT CASGVSREKLFF
TRBD1 - TRBJ1-5 TRBV5-1 TGCGCCAGCAGCCCAATACAGGGGACCCAGCCCCAGCATTTT CASSPIQGTQPQHF
- - TRBJ2-7 TRBV7-9 TGTGCCAGCAGCCTATCGGGGTACGAGCAGTACTTC CASSLSGYEQYF
TRBD1 - TRBJ1-2 TRBV2 TGTGCCAGCAGTGAAAATCGGCAGGGGGGAGGCTATGGCTACACCTTC CASSENRQGGGYGYTF
TRBD1 - TRBJ2-2 TRBV6-5 TGTGCCAGCAGTCGGGGGACAGGCAACACCGGGGAGCTGTTTTTT CASSRGTGNTGELFF
- - TRBJ1-5 TRBV30 TGTGCCTGGAGTGCGAGGGGCAATCAGCCCCAGCATTTT CAWSARGNQPQHF
- - TRBJ1-2 TRBV15 TGTGCCACCAGCAGAGATGGGGAGTTCGGCTATGGCTACACCTTC CATSRDGEFGYGYTF
TRBD1 - TRBJ2-1 TRBV2 TGTGCCAGCAGTGAACAGGGACAGACCCCCAATGAGCAGTTCTTC CASSEQGQTPNEQFF
TRBD1 - TRBJ2-7 TRBV7-6 TGTGCCAGCAGCTTAGGACCGGGACAGGGGGCGGATGAGCAGTACTTC CASSLGPGQGADEQYF
TRBD1 - TRBJ2-5 TRBV5-5 TGTGCCAGCAGCTTAACCACAGGGGCAGAGACCCAGTACTTC CASSLTTGAETQYF
- - TRBJ2-5 TRBV5-1 TGCGCCAGCAGCTTGGGGAGAGGAGAGACCCAGTACTTC CASSLGRGETQYF
- - TRBJ2-7 TRBV4-1 TGCGCCAGCAGCCAAGGTAGCGGAACGCCCTACGAGCAGTACTTC CASSQGSGTPYEQYF
- - TRBJ2-1 TRBV19 TGTGCCAGTAGTATAGGGCCGTTCGGGGGACCTTCAAGCTCCTACAATGAGCAGTTCTTC CASSIGPFGGPSSSYNEQFF
TRBD1 - TRBJ1-4 TRBV14 TGTGCCAGCAGCCAAAAAGGGGGCTATACTAATGAAAAACTGTTTTTT CASSQKGGYTNEKLFF
- - TRBJ2-1 TRBV2 TGTGCCAGCAGTGAAGAGAATCTGGCATTCGATGAGCAGTTCTTC CASSEENLAFDEQFF
- - TRBJ2-1 TRBV2 TGTGCCAGCAGTGAGTCTAATGAGCAGTTCTTC CASSESNEQFF
TRBD2 - TRBJ2-1 TRBV13 TGTGCCAGCAGCTTAGGGGGACTAGCGGGAAACAATGAGCAGTTCTTC CASSLGGLAGNNEQFF
TRBD1 - TRBJ1-1 TRBV28 TGTGCCAGCAGTCTGTACAGGGGTTACGCTTTCTTT CASSLYRGYAFF
- few TRBJ2-3 TRBV13 TGTGCCAGCAGCTTACGAGACACAGATACGCAGTATTTT CASSLRDTDTQYF